The 27 T cell receptor beta chains reported below all come from one sample, sequenced in a study of ipilimumab plus nivolumab after autologous stem cell transplantation. Libraries were prepared by immunoSEQ multiplex PCR; TCRdb keeps only in-frame clonotypes and omits some of them. The sample records 20,000 to 30,000 clones, around 84% being singletons. The sequenced sample was PBMCs, obtained in a trial of ipilimumab plus nivolumab as post-transplant consolidation. These receptor sequences come from a male donor with diffuse large B-cell lymphoma.

The sample holds one count of this clone. A read error may account for a junction end that differs from germline. The V and J genes are TRBV27 and TRBJ2-7, with 8 bases fitting TRBD1. The germline V gene has CDR1 MNHEY and CDR2 SMNVEV (reference sequence). This CDR3 comprises 12 residues. The CDR3 nucleotides are TGTGCCAGCAGTTTATCCTGGGACAGGATGCACTTC. It is translated as CASSLSWDRMHF.

V and J are TRBV19 and TRBJ2-5; 9 bases fit TRBD2. Losses at the gene ends were 4 bases for V and 4 bases for J; bases not matched to a gene: 4. Germline CDR1 LNHDA, CDR2 SQIVND (reference sequence). The length of the CDR3 is 14 residues. CDR3: CASSSGGAAETQYF. CDR3 nucleotides: TGTGCCAGTAGTAGCGGGGGGGCCGCAGAGACCCAGTACTTC.

Only a few counts were recorded for this clone. V gene TRBV2 combines with J gene TRBJ1-1, with TRBD1 as a possible D gene (6 bases). With 6 bases removed from V and 2 bases from J, the gap between germline ends came to 10 bases. Germline V lookup: CDR1 SNHLY, CDR2 FYNNEI. The CDR3 extends over 13 amino acids. Here the CDR3 reads CASRLQGNTEAFF. In nucleotides, the CDR3 is TGTGCCAGCAGATTACAGGGAAACACTGAAGCTTTCTTT. The full variable domain, completed using reference TRBV2 and TRBJ1-1, is EPEVTQTPSHQVTQMGQEVILRCVPISNHLYFYWYRQILGQKVEFLVSFYNNEISEKSEIFDDQFSVERPDGSNFTLKIRSTKLEDSAMYFCASRLQGNTEAFFGQGTRLTVV.

This clone was counted a few times. The chain is built from TRBV2 and TRBJ2-5; 10 nucleotides line up with TRBD2. The CDR3 sequence is 16 residues long. Germline trimming cut 6 bases from V and 2 bases from J; bases unmatched to any gene: 9. CDR1 and CDR2 from the germline V gene are SNHLY and FYNNEI. The DNA of the CDR3 is TGTGCCAGCAGGTCTAGCGGGGGCCCGATACAAGAGACCCAGTACTTC. Its translation: CASRSSGGPIQETQYF.

This clone has a handful of counts. The V gene is TRBV7-8, the J gene TRBJ1-4; no clear D gene. V was clipped by 1 base and J by 5 bases, with 5 bases between them. Germline lookup yields CDR1 SGHVS and CDR2 FQNEAQ. The CDR3 has 13 residues. CDR3 loop: CASSLGRNEKLFF. The CDR3 region has the DNA TGTGCCAGCAGCTTAGGCAGAAATGAAAAACTGTTTTTT.

V gene TRBV6-5 combines with J gene TRBJ1-6, with TRBD1 identical over 9 bases. The CDR3 has 14 amino acids. V was clipped by 7 bases and J by 10 bases; unmatched bases: 8. The germline gives CDR1 MNHEY, CDR2 SVGAGI. Here the CDR3 DNA reads TGTGCCAGCAACCGGGACAGGGTCGGGTCACCCCTCCACTTT. Its translation: CASNRDRVGSPLHF.

V gene TRBV4-1 combines with J gene TRBJ2-5; TRBD1 might be the D (6 bases). The CDR3 consists of 13 residues. Per germline, CDR1 MGHRA and CDR2 YSYEKL. V dropped 3 bases and J dropped 5 bases, with 10 bases sitting between them. CDR3 in amino acids: CASSQNREETQYF. The DNA for the CDR3 is TGCGCCAGCAGCCAGAACAGGGAGGAGACCCAGTACTTC.

The genes are TRBV7-6 and TRBJ1-3, with 7 positions matching TRBD1. Per the germline V gene, CDR1 is SGHVS and CDR2 is FNYEAQ. The CDR3 extends over 17 amino acids. V lost 1 base to trimming and J lost 1 base; unmatched junction nucleotides: 7. The DNA for the CDR3 is TGTGCCAGCAGCTTAGGAACAGGGGCTGGGTCTGGAAACACCATATATTTT. Its protein is CASSLGTGAGSGNTIYF.

This CDR3 reads CASSLGQLYGYTF. The CDR3 region has the DNA TGTGCCAGCAGCTTGGGGCAGCTCTATGGCTACACCTTC. The gene calls are TRBV5-4 and TRBJ1-2; D not certain. This CDR3 comprises 13 residues. Trimming cost V 0 bases and J 4 bases, with 7 bases left between them. The germline V gene encodes CDR1 SGHNT and CDR2 YYREEE (reference sequence).

The chain couples TRBV5-6 to TRBJ1-2, with a possible D match to TRBD1 (5 bases). Germline lookup yields CDR1 SGHDT and CDR2 YYEEEE. CDR3 length: 14 amino acids. Trimming removed 0 bases from V and 3 bases from J, with 9 bases in between. The CDR3: CASSLEGHYYGYTF. The CDR3 nucleotides read TGTGCCAGCAGCTTGGAAGGACATTACTATGGCTACACCTTC. Based on the CDR3 plus reference TRBV5-6 and TRBJ1-2, the full variable domain is DAGVTQSPTHLIKTRGQQVTLRCSPKSGHDTVSWYQQALGQGPQFIFQYYEEEERQRGNFPDRFSGHQFPNYSSELNVNALLLGDSALYLCASSLEGHYYGYTFGSGTRLTVV.

The V and J genes are TRBV9 and TRBJ1-1, with D unclear. CDR1 SGDLS and CDR2 YYNGEE come from the germline V gene. This CDR3 is built from 17 residues. V lost 3 bases to trimming and J lost 0 bases, with 18 bases between them. The CDR3 spells CASSGAYDGLMNTEAFF. The DNA for the CDR3 is TGTGCCAGCAGCGGGGCTTATGACGGGCTCATGAACACTGAAGCTTTCTTT.

This rearrangement joins TRBV14 to TRBJ1-1; 7 bases align to TRBD1. This CDR3 has 15 residues. V lost 4 bases, J lost 4 bases, and 9 bases stayed unmatched. Germline values: CDR1 SGHDN, CDR2 FVKESK. CDR3 coding DNA: TGTGCCAGCAGCCCACTAGGGACAGTTGGCACTGAAGCTTTCTTT. Amino acid sequence: CASSPLGTVGTEAFF. The complete variable domain, with remaining parts taken from reference TRBV14 and TRBJ1-1, reads EAGVTQFPSHSVIEKGQTVTLRCDPISGHDNLYWYRRVMGKEIKFLLHFVKESKQDESGMPNNRFLAERTGGTYSTLKVQPAELEDSGVYFCASSPLGTVGTEAFFGQGTRLTVV.

As to this clone: No DNA is shown, since the ends of the CDR3 on it are uncertain; the CDR3 is the one TCRdb lists. The chain links TRBV4-2 to TRBJ2-7; the listed D gene, TRBD1, was not tested against the DNA. Germline V gene lookup returns CDR1 LGHNA and CDR2 YNFKEQ. Counting both end residues, the CDR3 totals 14 amino acids. This chain's CDR3 is CASSQVGQGILPYF.

Only one count was recorded for this clone. The chain joins TRBV2 to TRBJ2-3; TRBD2 agrees at 12 bases. The junction had 7 bases not matched to a gene; V was cut back by 5 bases and J by 7 bases. Germline V gene lookup returns CDR1 SNHLY and CDR2 FYNNEI. The CDR3 totals 15 residues. CDR3 amino acids: CASSPSSGGANTQYF. The CDR3 region has the DNA TGTGCCAGCAGTCCTTCTAGCGGGGGGGCGAATACGCAGTATTTT.

The rearrangement links TRBV5-4 to TRBJ1-4; perhaps TRBD1 as D (5 bases). V was trimmed by 0 bases and J by 0 bases, leaving 6 bases between them. Per the germline V gene, CDR1 is SGHNT and CDR2 is YYREEE (reference sequence). The CDR3 consists of 15 residues. Here the CDR3 reads CASSLGGTTNEKLFF. The CDR3 DNA reads as TGTGCCAGCAGCTTGGGGGGGACAACTAATGAAAAACTGTTTTTT.

The chain has TRBV7-6 and TRBJ1-4; tentative D call: TRBD1 (5 bases). Germline CDR1 SGHVS, CDR2 FNYEAQ. V was pared by 0 bases and J by 10 bases, with 15 bases between. CDR3 size: 15 residues. The CDR3 sequence: CASSLARARQGKLFF. The CDR3 DNA reads TGTGCCAGCAGCTTAGCCCGGGCCCGCCAGGGAAAACTGTTTTTT.

V gene TRBV6-5 combines with J gene TRBJ2-7; D gene unclear. CDR3 length: 13 amino acids. The V end lost 10 bases, the J end lost 0 bases, and 13 bases lay between the germline ends. The V gene's germline CDR1 is MNHEY and CDR2 SVGAGI. In nucleotides, the CDR3 is TGTGCCACCCAGACTGAGAACTCCTACGAGCAGTACTTC. It encodes CATQTENSYEQYF.

The chain uses TRBV5-1 and TRBJ2-1; 10 positions agree with TRBD2. Germline V gives CDR1 SGHRS, CDR2 YFSETQ. The junction had 8 bases not matched to a gene; V was cut back by 0 bases and J by 8 bases. This CDR3 spans 16 amino acids. The CDR3 region is CASSLGSSGGVHEQFF. The DNA for the CDR3 is TGCGCCAGCAGCTTGGGGTCCAGCGGGGGGGTCCATGAGCAGTTCTTC.

The chain is built from TRBV18 and TRBJ2-7; D unclear. CDR3 size: 14 residues. Per germline, CDR1 KGHSH and CDR2 LQKENI. The V gene lost 6 bases and the J gene lost 7 bases, with 19 bases spanning the gap. This CDR3 is CASSPGPVDGEQYF. The CDR3 region has the DNA TGTGCCAGCTCCCCGGGCCCCGTTGATGGAGAGCAGTACTTC.

The genes are TRBV29-1 and TRBJ1-5; weak D call: TRBD1 (5 bases). The CDR3 totals 15 residues. V lost 6 bases and J 4 bases, leaving 19 bases between the germline ends. Germline loops: CDR1 SQVTM, CDR2 ANQGSEA. The CDR3 region is CSVTQSGGYNQPQHF. As DNA, the CDR3 is TGCAGCGTCACCCAGTCGGGGGGGTATAATCAGCCCCAGCATTTT.

This clone was observed a few times. This chain links TRBV5-1 with TRBJ1-1; TRBD1 matches 9 bases. The CDR3 length is 13 residues. Germline V gene data show CDR1 as SGHRS and CDR2 as YFSETQ. The ends lost 4 bases at V and 6 bases at J; junction bases unmatched: 4. The CDR3: CASSRDRGSEAFF. The CDR3 DNA reads as TGCGCCAGCAGCCGTGACAGGGGGTCTGAAGCTTTCTTT.

The J gene is TRBJ1-5, the V gene TRBV19; no clear D gene. The CDR3 consists of 12 residues. Germline CDR1 reads LNHDA; CDR2 reads SQIVND (reference sequence). The V end was cut by 8 bases, the J end by 0 bases, with 5 bases between. CDR3 loop: CASGYSNQPQHF. Written as DNA, the CDR3 is TGTGCCAGTGGATATAGCAATCAGCCCCAGCATTTT.

V and J are TRBV7-9 and TRBJ2-3, with TRBD1 identical over 7 bases. The CDR3 is 15 residues long. Germline CDR1 and CDR2: SEHNR and FQNEAQ (reference sequence). V lost 1 base and J lost 1; bases outside the gene matches: 2. CDR3 sequence reads: CASSLDGTGTDTQYF. The CDR3 DNA is TGTGCCAGCAGCTTAGATGGGACAGGCACAGATACGCAGTATTTT.

The rearrangement uses TRBV7-2 and TRBJ1-6, with D perhaps TRBD1 (6 bases). The CDR3 consists of 16 residues. V was clipped by 4 bases and J by 3 bases, with 13 bases between them. CDR1 and CDR2 (germline): SGHTA, FQGNSA. The CDR3 reads CASSSPDRVYNSPLHF. CDR3 coding DNA: TGTGCCAGCAGCTCACCGGACAGAGTCTATAATTCACCCCTCCACTTT.

The chain links TRBV7-3 to TRBJ2-2; D gene uncertain. The germline CDR1 and CDR2 sequences are SGHTA and FQGTGA. Trimming cost V 4 bases and J 8 bases, with 11 bases left between them. This CDR3 contains 13 residues. As DNA, the CDR3 is TGTGCCAGCAGCTACACTATATCTGGGGAGCTGTTTTTT. It codes for CASSYTISGELFF.

This clone ranks as medium-sized. Other DNA sequences of this sample code for an identical CDR3. The chain employs TRBV5-4 and TRBJ1-2, with a tentative D call TRBD1 (6 bases). Per germline, CDR1 SGHNT and CDR2 YYREEE (reference sequence). V lost 4 bases and J 5 bases, leaving 15 bases between the germline ends. The CDR3 extends over 14 amino acids. In nucleotides, the CDR3 is TGTGCCAGCAGCCGAACACAGGGCTCATATGGCTACACCTTC. Residues: CASSRTQGSYGYTF.

This rearrangement joins TRBV2 to TRBJ1-5, with 9 bases that match TRBD1. The junction had 3 bases not matched to a gene; V was cut back by 5 bases and J by 7 bases. The germline V gene has CDR1 SNHLY and CDR2 FYNNEI. This CDR3 comprises 13 residues. The CDR3 sequence is CASSRDRAQPQHF. CDR3 nucleotide sequence: TGTGCCAGCAGTCGGGACAGGGCCCAGCCCCAGCATTTT.